Sequencing of this T cell receptor (beta chain) was carried out in a study of T cell repertoires in cytomegalovirus infection. Broader study findings: Across the ex vivo response, the dominant clonotypes were HLA-C-restricted CMV-specific TCR beta clonotypes.

TCRdb re-derived calls from the reads in MiXCR, one entry per CDR3 protein. Among a few hundred thousand distinct CDR3 sequences listed, approximately 25% were seen once. The length of the CDR3 is 12 residues. Unmatched junction bases numbered 5, after V lost 2 bases and J lost 10 bases. Germline V CDR1 and CDR2: SGHVS, FNYEAQ. Regarding this clonotype: Its antigen is not identified.

The starting material was cultured PBMCs, obtained from culture after CMV antigen stimulation. The origin of this receptor is a human donor in good health (CMV status not recorded). Some clones in this sample may be carry-over from other donors' samples. The V call is TRBV7-6, the J call TRBJ2-7; 7 bases are a match to TRBD2. The CDR3 sequence is CASSLSLADQYF. Here the CDR3 DNA reads TGTGCCAGCAGCTTATCGCTAGCGGACCAGTACTTC.